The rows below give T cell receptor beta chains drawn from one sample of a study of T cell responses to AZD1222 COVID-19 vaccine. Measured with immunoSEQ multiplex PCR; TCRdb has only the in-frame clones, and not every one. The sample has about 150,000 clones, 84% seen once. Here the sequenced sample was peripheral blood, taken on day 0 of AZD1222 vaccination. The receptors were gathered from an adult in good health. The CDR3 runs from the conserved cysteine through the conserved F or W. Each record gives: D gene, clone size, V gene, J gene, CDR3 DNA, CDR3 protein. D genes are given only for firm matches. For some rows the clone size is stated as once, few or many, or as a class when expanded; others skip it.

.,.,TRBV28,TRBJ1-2,TGTGCCAGCAGTTTACGGGCCAGGGGAAGTACTAGCGGCTACACCTTC,CASSLRARGSTSGYTF
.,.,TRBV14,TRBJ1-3,TGTGCCAGCAGCCGGGAGGCCGCTGGAAACACCATATATTTT,CASSREAAGNTIYF
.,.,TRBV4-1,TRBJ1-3,TGCGCCAGCAGCCAAGAATGGGTGGCGGCAGGGGCTGGAAACACCATATATTTT,CASSQEWVAAGAGNTIYF
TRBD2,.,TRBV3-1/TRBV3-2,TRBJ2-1,TGTGCCAGCAGCCAACCGCCTAGCGGCTATTCCTACAATGAGCAGTTCTTC,CASSQPPSGYSYNEQFF
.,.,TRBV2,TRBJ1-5,TGTGCCAGCACCACCTTCGGGGGGAACAATCAGCCCCAGCATTTT,CASTTFGGNNQPQHF
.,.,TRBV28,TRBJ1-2,TGTGCCAGCAGCAGGGAGACAGGCTACACCTTC,CASSRETGYTF
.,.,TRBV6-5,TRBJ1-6,TGTGCCAGCGGCCCTGACTATAATTCACCCCTCCACTTT,CASGPDYNSPLHF
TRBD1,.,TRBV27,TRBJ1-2,TGTGCCAGCAGTACGGTCAGGGGGCAAACGGGGGGCTACACCTTC,CASSTVRGQTGGYTF
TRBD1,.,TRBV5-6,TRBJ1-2,TGTGCCAGCAGCTTGGGGTTCGCCGGGACAGGGTCCTATGGCTACACCTTC,CASSLGFAGTGSYGYTF
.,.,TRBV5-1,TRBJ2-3,TGCGCCAGCAGCTTTTCTAGGGGGGAGGCAGATACGCAGTATTTT,CASSFSRGEADTQYF
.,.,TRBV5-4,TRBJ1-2,TGTGCCAGCAGCTTGGACGGAGCTAACTATGGCTACACCTTC,CASSLDGANYGYTF
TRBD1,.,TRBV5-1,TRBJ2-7,TGCGCCAGCAGCGACCCGGGACAGGGCCTTAACGAGCAGTACTTC,CASSDPGQGLNEQYF
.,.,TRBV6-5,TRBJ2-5,TGTGCCAGCAGTTACGGTTGGGAGGAAAAAGAGACCCAGTACTTC,CASSYGWEEKETQYF
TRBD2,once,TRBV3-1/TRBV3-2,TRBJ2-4,TGTGCCAGCAGCCAAAAGTCCGGGACTAGCAGCTCTCTAGCCAAAAACATTCAGTACTTC,CASSQKSGTSSSLAKNIQYF
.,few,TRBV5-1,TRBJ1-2,TGCGCCAGCAGCTTGGATCGGCAGTTAAAGGGCTACACCTTC,CASSLDRQLKGYTF
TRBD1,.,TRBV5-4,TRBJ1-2,TGTGCCAGCAGCCCGGGACAGGGGTACTATGGCTACACCTTC,CASSPGQGYYGYTF
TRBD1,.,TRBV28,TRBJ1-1,TGTGCCAGCAGTGACAGGGGTCAAGGGGACACTGAAGCTTTCTTT,CASSDRGQGDTEAFF
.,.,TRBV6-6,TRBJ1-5,TGTGCCAGCAGCTTGGAGCCCCAGCATTTT,CASSLEPQHF
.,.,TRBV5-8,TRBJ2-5,TGTGCCAGCAGCTTTGGCGGGGCAGAAGGAGAGACCCAGTACTTC,CASSFGGAEGETQYF
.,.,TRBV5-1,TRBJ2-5,TGCGCCAGCAGCTTGGAGCTTGGGGAGACCCAGTACTTC,CASSLELGETQYF
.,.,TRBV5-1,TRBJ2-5,TGCGCCAGCAGCTTGGCCCGGGGCGCGGGTGAAGAGACCCAGTACTTC,CASSLARGAGEETQYF
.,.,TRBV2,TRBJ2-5,TGTGCCAGCACCCTGGACCCCATGGCCCAGTACTTC,CASTLDPMAQYF
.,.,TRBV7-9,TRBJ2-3,TGTGCCAGCAGCTTAACCAGGGCGGGAGATACGCAGTATTTT,CASSLTRAGDTQYF
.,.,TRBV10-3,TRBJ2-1,TGTGCCATCAGTCCACTACAGGGTAATGAGCAGTTCTTC,CAISPLQGNEQFF
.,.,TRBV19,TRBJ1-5,TGTGCCAGTACCCCCCGGTCTGGTAATCAGCCCCAGCATTTT,CASTPRSGNQPQHF
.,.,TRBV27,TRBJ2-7,TGTGCCAGCACCAAGACGGTTAGCTCCTACGAGCAGTACTTC,CASTKTVSSYEQYF
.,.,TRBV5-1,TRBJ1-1,TGCGCCTCTTCGAGGTCCGGGGGTAACACTGAAGCTTTCTTT,CASSRSGGNTEAFF
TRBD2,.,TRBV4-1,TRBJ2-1,TGCGCCAGCAGCCCGGAGGTGGGACTAGCGGGGGGTCAAAATTCCTACAATGAGCAGTTCTTC,CASSPEVGLAGGQNSYNEQFF
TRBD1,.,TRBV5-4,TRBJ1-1,TGTGCCAGCAGCCCGACAGGGGGGGTCACTGAAGCTTTCTTT,CASSPTGGVTEAFF
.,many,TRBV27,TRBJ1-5,TGTGCCAGCAGCTCACAGGGTCAGCCCCAGCATTTT,CASSSQGQPQHF
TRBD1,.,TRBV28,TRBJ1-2,TGTGCCAGCAGTTCCCGTCGGGACAGATCTTATAACTATGGCTACACCTTC,CASSSRRDRSYNYGYTF
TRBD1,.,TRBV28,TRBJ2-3,TGTGCCAGCAATATCCCAGGGACAGGTGGATATTCGCAGTATTTT,CASNIPGTGGYSQYF
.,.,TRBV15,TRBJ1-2,TGTGCCACCAGCCCAAGGGGAGGGGGCTATGGCTACACCTTC,CATSPRGGGYGYTF
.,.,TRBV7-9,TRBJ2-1,TGTGCCAGCAGCTTAGAAGGTGGGAGAAACCCTTACAATGAGCAGTTCTTC,CASSLEGGRNPYNEQFF
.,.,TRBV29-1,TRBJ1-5,TGCAGCGTTGGGGCTGGTAGGGGCCAGCCCCAGCATTTT,CSVGAGRGQPQHF
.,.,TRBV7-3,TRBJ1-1,TGTGCCAGCAGCTTTTCCCAGGGAACTGAAGCTTTCTTT,CASSFSQGTEAFF
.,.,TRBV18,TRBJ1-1,TGTGCCAGCTCACCCGGGGGGAACACTGAAGCTTTCTTT,CASSPGGNTEAFF
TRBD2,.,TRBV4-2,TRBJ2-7,TGTGCCAGCAGCCTAAGTAGCGGGGTCTCCTACGAGCAGTACTTC,CASSLSSGVSYEQYF
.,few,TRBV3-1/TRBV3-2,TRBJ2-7,TGTGCCAGCAGCCAAGTATGGGGGGCCAGGCACGAGCAGTACTTC,CASSQVWGARHEQYF